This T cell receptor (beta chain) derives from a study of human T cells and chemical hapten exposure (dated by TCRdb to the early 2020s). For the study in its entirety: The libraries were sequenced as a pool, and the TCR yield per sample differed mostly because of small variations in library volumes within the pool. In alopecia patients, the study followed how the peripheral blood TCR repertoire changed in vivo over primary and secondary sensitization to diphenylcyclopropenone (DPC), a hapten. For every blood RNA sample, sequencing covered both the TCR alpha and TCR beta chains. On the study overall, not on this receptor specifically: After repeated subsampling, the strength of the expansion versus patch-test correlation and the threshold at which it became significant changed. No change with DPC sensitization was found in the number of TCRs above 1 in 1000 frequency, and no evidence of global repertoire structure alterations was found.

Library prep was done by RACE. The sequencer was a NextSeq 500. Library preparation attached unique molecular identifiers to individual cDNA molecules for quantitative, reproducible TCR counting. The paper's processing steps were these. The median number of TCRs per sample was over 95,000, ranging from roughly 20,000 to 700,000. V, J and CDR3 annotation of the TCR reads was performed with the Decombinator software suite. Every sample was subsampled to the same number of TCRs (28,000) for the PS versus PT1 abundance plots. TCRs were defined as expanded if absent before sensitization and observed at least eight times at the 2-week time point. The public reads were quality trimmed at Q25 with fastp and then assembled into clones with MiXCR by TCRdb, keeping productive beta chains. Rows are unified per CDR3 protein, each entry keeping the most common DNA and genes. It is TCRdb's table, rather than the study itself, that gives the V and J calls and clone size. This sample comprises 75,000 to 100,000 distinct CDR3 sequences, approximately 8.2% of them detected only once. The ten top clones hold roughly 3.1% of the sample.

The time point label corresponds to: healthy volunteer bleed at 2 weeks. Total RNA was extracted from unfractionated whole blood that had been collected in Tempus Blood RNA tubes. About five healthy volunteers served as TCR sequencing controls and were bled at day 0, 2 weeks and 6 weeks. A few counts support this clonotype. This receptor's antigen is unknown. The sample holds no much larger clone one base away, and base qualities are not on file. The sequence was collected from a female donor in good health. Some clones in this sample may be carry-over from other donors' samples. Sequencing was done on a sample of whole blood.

The DNA sequence reads TGTGCCAGCAGTCCCGTGCCCCACGAGCAGTACTTC. It translates to CASSPVPHEQYF. This chain is built from TRBV14 and TRBJ2-7, with the identity of the D gene unclear. CDR3 length: 12 amino acids, cysteine to phenylalanine. Just CDR3 DNA is preserved here, 36 bases in frame from base 1. The germline V gene provides CDR1 SGHDN and CDR2 FVKESK. The V end loses 6 bases and the J end loses 5 bases, and a stretch of 11 bases separates them.